Below, 17 T cell receptor beta chains from the same sample are listed, as sequenced in a study of blood T cell repertoires in COVID-19. Sequencing used immunoSEQ multiplex PCR; TCRdb keeps in-frame clones, though not all of them. Here the sample spans nearly 100,000 clones, approximately 86% being singletons. Sequenced: peripheral blood. The receptors derive from a man of 80 years or more with acute or convalescent COVID-19.

This chain links TRBV6-5 with TRBJ1-4; 9 nucleotides agree with TRBD1. The CDR3 has 14 residues. V lost 6 bases to trimming and J lost 10 bases; unmatched junction nucleotides: 9. Germline CDR1 is MNHEY and CDR2 is SVGAGI. CDR3 coding DNA: TGTGCCAGCAGCCCGGACAGGGGAGGCGCAAAACTGTTTTTT. This encodes CASSPDRGGAKLFF.

The chain carries TRBV5-6 and TRBJ1-2; 8 bases map to TRBD1. CDR3 length: 15 residues. The V gene's germline CDR1 is SGHDT and CDR2 YYEEEE. Trimming at V came to 4 bases and at J to 0 bases, leaving 5 bases not matched to a gene. The CDR3 protein is CASSPTDRANYGYTF. In DNA form, the CDR3 reads TGTGCCAGCAGCCCAACGGACAGGGCTAACTATGGCTACACCTTC.

The J gene is TRBJ2-3, the V gene TRBV2; TRBD2 aligns across 8 bases. V lost 6 bases, J lost 5 bases, and 7 bases stayed unmatched. The CDR3 is made up of 14 amino acids. The germline V gene has CDR1 SNHLY and CDR2 FYNNEI. The CDR3 spells CASRIGLAIDTQYF. The CDR3 bases are TGTGCCAGCAGGATCGGACTAGCTATAGATACGCAGTATTTT. The whole variable domain, remainder taken from reference TRBV2 and TRBJ2-3, is EPEVTQTPSHQVTQMGQEVILRCVPISNHLYFYWYRQILGQKVEFLVSFYNNEISEKSEIFDDQFSVERPDGSNFTLKIRSTKLEDSAMYFCASRIGLAIDTQYFGPGTRLTVL.

The chain has TRBV29-1 and TRBJ2-3; D is perhaps TRBD2 (6 bases). With 7 bases removed from V and 2 bases from J, the gap between germline ends came to 16 bases. The CDR3 spans 14 residues. Germline CDR1 is SQVTM and CDR2 is ANQGSEA. The CDR3 sequence: CSAIGSGATDTQYF. CDR3 nucleotides: TGCAGCGCCATCGGTTCGGGAGCCACAGATACGCAGTATTTT.

The chain links TRBV7-3 to TRBJ2-3; 8 bases are a match to TRBD2. The V gene's germline CDR1 is SGHTA and CDR2 FQGTGA. Germline trimming cut 5 bases from V and 0 bases from J; bases unmatched to any gene: 7. The CDR3 covers 16 residues. For the CDR3, the DNA is TGTGCCAGCAGCGCGGGGGGTCTAGCGAGCACAGATACGCAGTATTTT. It encodes CASSAGGLASTDTQYF. The full variable domain, its missing parts supplied by reference TRBV7-3 and TRBJ2-3, is GAGVSQTPSNKVTEKGKYVELRCDPISGHTALYWYRQSLGQGPEFLIYFQGTGAADDSGLPNDRFFAVRPEGSVSTLKIQRTERGDSAVYLCASSAGGLASTDTQYFGPGTRLTVL.

As DNA, the CDR3 is TGTGCCAGCCGCCGGGAGATGCGCACTGAAGCTTTCTTT. Translation gives CASRREMRTEAFF. The gene calls are TRBV6-5 and TRBJ1-1; D is ambiguous. CDR3 length equals 13 residues. The germline V gene encodes CDR1 MNHEY and CDR2 SVGAGI. V gave up 8 bases and J gave up 4 bases, with 14 bases separating them.

This chain uses TRBV23-1 with TRBJ1-5; no clear D. TRBV23-1 is an open reading frame whose function is uncertain. The CDR3 runs to 11 residues. Trimming removed 4 bases at V and 15 bases at J, with 13 bases between. CDR3 in amino acids: CASSRRGSPHF. As DNA, the CDR3 is TGCGCCAGCAGTCGTAGAGGATCGCCGCATTTT.

The chain combines TRBV30 with TRBJ2-7; 9 bases align to TRBD1. Germline V gene data show CDR1 as GTSNPN and CDR2 as SVGIG (reference sequence). V was pared by 2 bases and J by 3 bases, with 5 bases of the junction left unmatched. This CDR3 contains 14 residues. CDR3 residues: CAWSSDRGDYEQYF. In nucleotides, the CDR3 is TGTGCCTGGAGTTCGGACAGGGGAGACTACGAGCAGTACTTC.

The chain couples TRBV5-4 to TRBJ2-5, with 8 bases fitting TRBD1. Trimming took 1 base from V and 4 from J; bases not matched to a gene: 3. Germline CDR1 SGHNT, CDR2 YYREEE (reference sequence). The CDR3 runs 14 residues. The CDR3 protein is CASSLLGTGETQYF. As DNA, the CDR3 is TGTGCCAGCAGCTTGTTAGGGACAGGAGAGACCCAGTACTTC.

The rearrangement uses TRBV6-6 and TRBJ1-3, with 7 bases lining up with TRBD1. From germline, CDR1 is MNHNY and CDR2 SVGAGI (reference sequence). This CDR3 has 16 residues. Trimming at V came to 2 bases and at J to 2 bases, leaving 6 bases not matched to a gene. The CDR3 sequence is CASSYGAGGAGNTIYF. CDR3 nucleotides: TGTGCCAGCAGTTACGGGGCAGGGGGAGCTGGAAACACCATATATTTT.

J is TRBJ1-4 and V is TRBV24-1; 7 bases match TRBD1. Per the germline V gene, CDR1 is KGHDR and CDR2 is SFDVKD. The CDR3 length is 16 residues. With 4 bases clipped from V and 2 bases from J, the junction kept 6 bases outside the gene matches. DNA of the CDR3: TGTGCCACCAGTGACCACAGGGGAACGACTAATGAAAAACTGTTTTTT. Its translation: CATSDHRGTTNEKLFF.

A single count supports this clone. The gene calls are TRBV7-6 and TRBJ1-4; weak D call: TRBD1 (5 bases). The CDR3 spans 15 residues. Trimming took 5 bases from V and 3 from J, leaving 13 bases between them. CDR1 and CDR2 (germline): SGHVS, FNYEAQ. The CDR3 region has the DNA TGTGCCAGCAGCCAAACCCGGGGGTCTAATGAAAAACTGTTTTTT. Its translation is CASSQTRGSNEKLFF.

The CDR3 DNA follows: TGTGCCAGCAGTTTGTCGGGGACAGGGAACACTGAAGCTTTCTTT. Translated: CASSLSGTGNTEAFF. The rearrangement joins TRBV27 to TRBJ1-1; TRBD1 matches 8 bases. V dropped 3 bases and J dropped 1; count of bases not matched to a gene: 4. The CDR3 consists of 15 residues. Germline V lookup: CDR1 MNHEY, CDR2 SMNVEV (reference sequence).

This clone was detected once. J is TRBJ2-1 and V is TRBV5-4; 10 bases are a match to TRBD2. The J segment lost 6 bases and the V segment lost 4 bases, leaving 7 bases of the junction unmatched. In germline, CDR1 is SGHNT, CDR2 YYREEE (reference sequence). This CDR3 is built from 15 residues. This CDR3 reads CASSQSGRAGNEQFF. The CDR3 DNA follows: TGTGCCAGCAGCCAGAGCGGGAGGGCAGGCAATGAGCAGTTCTTC.

The V call is TRBV5-8, the J call TRBJ2-3, with 12 bases that match TRBD2. This CDR3 is built from 15 residues. With V trimmed by 4 bases and J by 2 bases, 2 bases remained unmatched. Germline CDR1 and CDR2: SGHTS and YDEGEE. The CDR3 sequence is CASSLAGGLTDTQYF. In DNA form, the CDR3 reads TGTGCCAGCAGCCTAGCGGGAGGGCTCACAGATACGCAGTATTTT.

The V gene is TRBV9, the J gene TRBJ2-2; tentatively, D is TRBD1 (6 bases). The CDR3 has 15 residues. Germline lookup yields CDR1 SGDLS and CDR2 YYNGEE. Trimming stripped 3 bases from V and 4 bases from J, with 13 bases between. The chain's CDR3 is CASSAQGRSTGELFF. CDR3 coding DNA: TGTGCCAGCAGCGCACAGGGTCGGAGCACCGGGGAGCTGTTTTTT. Full variable domain (rest looked up from reference TRBV9 and TRBJ2-2): DSGVTQTPKHLITATGQRVTLRCSPRSGDLSVYWYQQSLDQGLQFLIQYYNGEERAKGNILERFSAQQFPDLHSELNLSSLELGDSALYFCASSAQGRSTGELFFGEGSRLTVL.

The J gene is TRBJ2-1, the V gene TRBV3-1 (or the pseudogene TRBV3-2), with D perhaps matching TRBD1 (7 bases). V lost 1 base and J 9 bases, leaving 16 bases between the germline ends. CDR3 size: 15 residues. Germline assignment: CDR1 LGHDT and CDR2 YNNKEL (reference sequence). CDR3 sequence: CASSQGGAGGGEQFF. The CDR3 nucleotides are TGTGCCAGCAGCCAAGGCGGCGCAGGGGGAGGTGAGCAGTTCTTC.